The sequence of this T cell receptor beta chain was determined in a study of T-cell reconstitution after alpha-beta-depleted transplantation in children (dated by TCRdb to about 2016). Background on the whole study: T-cell immune reconstitution after TCRalphabeta/CD19-depleted allogeneic hematopoietic cell transplantation in children was quantitatively tracked in the study by means of TCR repertoire profiling.

This clonotype was detected ten times or more. The target of this receptor is not known. It has no much larger one-base neighbor in the sample; base qualities were not kept. Sequences MGHDK (CDR1) and SYGVNS (CDR2) are obtained from the germline V gene. The CDR3 measures 15 amino acids from cysteine to phenylalanine. CDR3 DNA only is kept here, 45 bases in frame from base 1. Trimming costs V 1 base and J 3 bases, and their ends lie 12 bases apart. Receptor amplification or capture employed PCR. The sequencer was an Illumina HiSeq 2500. TCR libraries were prepared with molecular barcoding, using unique molecular identifiers to normalize TCRbeta repertoire quantification. TCRdb reran the public reads through fastp at Q25 and MiXCR, keeping productive beta chains. Each entry merges the rows of one CDR3 protein and shows their most common DNA and genes. Recorded for this sample are about 91,000 distinct CDR3 sequences; approximately 8.4% of them occurred a single time. Approximately 7% of the sample rests with the top ten.

This TCR was recovered from a human donor who donated a stem cell graft to a child with congenital amegakaryocytic thrombocytopenia. The sample in question was PBMCs from the stem cell graft donor, obtained from the stem cell graft. The chain employs TRBV25-1 and TRBJ1-2, with TRBD1 as a weak D call on 6 bases. The DNA sequence follows: TGTGCCAGCAGTGAATTCAGGGGCCGGCACTATGGCTACACCTTC. This is translated as CASSEFRGRHYGYTF.